The T cell receptor (beta chain) described here comes from a study of blood T cell repertoires in COVID-19. As originally analysed: Amplification from reference gene primers served as the basis for estimated nucleated cell counts. Profiled with immunoSEQ multiplex PCR; TCRdb holds only in-frame clones, not every one. V and J calls and clone size are given by that table; D and trimming were obtained from the DNA. There are about 280,000 clones in the sample; under 90% occur only once, and roughly 10% lies in the top ten. The CDR3 covers 13 residues. Germline V gives CDR1 WSHSY, CDR2 SAAADI. V was shortened by 6 bases and J by 5 bases, with 14 bases between the two germline ends. Patients from Seattle were sampled longitudinally, starting during active infection.

The sequencing input was peripheral blood. The TCR sequence derives from a woman aged 25 to 39 with COVID-19, enrolled during active disease. The chain combines TRBV10-2 with TRBJ2-7, with D tentatively TRBD1 (5 bases). The CDR3 here is CASRQVMLDEQYF. The CDR3 region has the DNA TGCGCCAGCAGACAGGTTATGCTCGACGAGCAGTACTTC.